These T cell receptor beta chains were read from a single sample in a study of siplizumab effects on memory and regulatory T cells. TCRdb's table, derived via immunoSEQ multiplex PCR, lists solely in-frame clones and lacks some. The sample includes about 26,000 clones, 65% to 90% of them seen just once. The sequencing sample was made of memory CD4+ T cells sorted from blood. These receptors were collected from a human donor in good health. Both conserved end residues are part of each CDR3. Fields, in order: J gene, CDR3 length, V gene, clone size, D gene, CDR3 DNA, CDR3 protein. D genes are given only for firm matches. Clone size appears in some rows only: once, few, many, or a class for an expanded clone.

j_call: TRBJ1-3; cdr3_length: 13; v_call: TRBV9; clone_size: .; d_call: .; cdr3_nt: TGTGCCAGCTCAATGTCCTCCGGAAACACCATATATTTT; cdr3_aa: CASSMSSGNTIYF
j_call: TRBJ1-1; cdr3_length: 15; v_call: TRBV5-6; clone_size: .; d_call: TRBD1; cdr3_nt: TGTGCCAGCAGCTGGGGGACAGGGGGCTGGGGTGAAGCTTTCTTT; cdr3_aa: CASSWGTGGWGEAFF
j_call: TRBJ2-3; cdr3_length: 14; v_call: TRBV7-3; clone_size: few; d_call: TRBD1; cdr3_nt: TGTGCCAGCAGCCGGGGACAGGGGATAGATACGCAGTATTTT; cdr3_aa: CASSRGQGIDTQYF
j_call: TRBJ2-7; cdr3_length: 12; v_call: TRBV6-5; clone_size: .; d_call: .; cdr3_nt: TGTGCCAGCAGTTGGGACACCTACGAGCAGTACTTC; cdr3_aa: CASSWDTYEQYF
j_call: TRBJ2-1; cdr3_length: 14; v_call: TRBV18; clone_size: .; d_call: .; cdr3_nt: TGTGCCAGCTCTCCATCATCCGACGACAATGAGCAGTTCTTC; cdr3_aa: CASSPSSDDNEQFF
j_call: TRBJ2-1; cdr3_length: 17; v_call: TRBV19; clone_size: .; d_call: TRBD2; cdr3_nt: TGTGCCAGTAGTATAGGCGGCAGGACTAGAAGAGGCAATGAGCAGTTCTTC; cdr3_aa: CASSIGGRTRRGNEQFF
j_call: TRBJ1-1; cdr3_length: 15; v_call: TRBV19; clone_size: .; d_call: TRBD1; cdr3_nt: TGTGCCAGTAAATCCGGGACAGGAGCTAACACTGAAGCTTTCTTT; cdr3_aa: CASKSGTGANTEAFF
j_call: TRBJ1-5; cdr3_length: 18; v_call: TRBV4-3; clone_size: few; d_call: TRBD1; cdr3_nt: TGCGCCAGCAGCCATGAAAGACAGGGAACGACTAGCAATCAGCCCCAGCATTTT; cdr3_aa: CASSHERQGTTSNQPQHF
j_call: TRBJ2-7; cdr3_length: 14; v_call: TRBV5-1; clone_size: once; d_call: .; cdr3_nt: TGCGCCAGCAGCGCCCTTGGCCACTCCTACGAGCAGTACTTC; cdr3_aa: CASSALGHSYEQYF
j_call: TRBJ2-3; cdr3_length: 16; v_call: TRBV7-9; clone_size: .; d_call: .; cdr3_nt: TGTGCCAGCAGCTTAACAACGGGCGCAAGCACAGATACGCAGTATTTT; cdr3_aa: CASSLTTGASTDTQYF
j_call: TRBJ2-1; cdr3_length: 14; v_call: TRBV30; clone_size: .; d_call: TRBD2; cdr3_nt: TGTGCCTGGAGTTTAGGACTAGCAGATAATGAGCAGTTCTTC; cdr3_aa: CAWSLGLADNEQFF
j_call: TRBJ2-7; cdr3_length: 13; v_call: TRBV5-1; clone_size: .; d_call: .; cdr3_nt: TGCGCCAGCAGCTTGGTTGGTAATGGGGAGCAGTACTTC; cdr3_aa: CASSLVGNGEQYF
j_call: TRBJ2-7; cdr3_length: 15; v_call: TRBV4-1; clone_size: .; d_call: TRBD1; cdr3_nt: TGCGCCAGCAGCCATGGGACAGGGGCCCTCTGGGAGCAGTACTTC; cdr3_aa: CASSHGTGALWEQYF
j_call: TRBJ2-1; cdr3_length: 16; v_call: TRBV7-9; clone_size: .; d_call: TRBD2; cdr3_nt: TGTGCCAGCAGCTCCTTCCTAGCGGAGCTCTACAATGAGCAGTTCTTC; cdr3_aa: CASSSFLAELYNEQFF
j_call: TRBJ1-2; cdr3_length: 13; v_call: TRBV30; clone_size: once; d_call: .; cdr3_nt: TGTGCCTGGAGGCCCGGACAGAACTATGGCTACACCTTC; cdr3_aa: CAWRPGQNYGYTF
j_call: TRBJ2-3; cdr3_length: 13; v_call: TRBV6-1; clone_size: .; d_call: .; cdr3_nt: TGTGCCAGCAGTGAAGGGTTCGCAGATACGCAGTATTTT; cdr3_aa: CASSEGFADTQYF
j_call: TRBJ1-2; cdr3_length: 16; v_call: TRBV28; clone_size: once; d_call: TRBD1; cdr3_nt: TGTGCCAGCAGCCCCGTTGGGGGACAGGGAGAATATGGCTACACCTTC; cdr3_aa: CASSPVGGQGEYGYTF
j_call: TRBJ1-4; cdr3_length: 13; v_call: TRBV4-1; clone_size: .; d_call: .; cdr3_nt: TGCGCCAGCAGCCCGCCTTTTAATGAAAAACTGTTTTTT; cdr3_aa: CASSPPFNEKLFF
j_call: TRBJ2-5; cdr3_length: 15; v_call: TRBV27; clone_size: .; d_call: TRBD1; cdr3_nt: TGTGCCAGCAGTCGAGAACAGGGGCGTTGGGAGACCCAGTACTTC; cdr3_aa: CASSREQGRWETQYF
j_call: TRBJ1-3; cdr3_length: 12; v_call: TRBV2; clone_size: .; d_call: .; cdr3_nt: TGTGCCAGCAGTGCCCCGGGGTTCACCATATATTTT; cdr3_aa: CASSAPGFTIYF
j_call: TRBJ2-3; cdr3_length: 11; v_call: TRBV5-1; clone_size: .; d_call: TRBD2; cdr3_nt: TGCGCCAGCAGCTCGGGAGGTACGCAGTATTTT; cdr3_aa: CASSSGGTQYF
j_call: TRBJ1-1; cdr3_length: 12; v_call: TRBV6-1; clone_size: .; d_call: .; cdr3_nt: TGTGCCAGCAGTGAGAGAAGGACTGAAGCTTTCTTT; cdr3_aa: CASSERRTEAFF
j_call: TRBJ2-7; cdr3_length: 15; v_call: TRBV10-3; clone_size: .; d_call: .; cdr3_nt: TGTGCCATCAGTGAGTCGACCCGGCTGATCTACGAGCAGTACTTC; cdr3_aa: CAISESTRLIYEQYF
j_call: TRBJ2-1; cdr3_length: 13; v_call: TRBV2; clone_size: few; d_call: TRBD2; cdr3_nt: TGTGCCAGCAGTTACATAGCGGGAAACGAGCAGTTCTTC; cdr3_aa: CASSYIAGNEQFF
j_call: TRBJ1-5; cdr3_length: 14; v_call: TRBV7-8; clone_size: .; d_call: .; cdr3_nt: TGTGCCAGCAGCCTTGACAGGAACGGTCAGCCCCAGCATTTT; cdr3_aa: CASSLDRNGQPQHF
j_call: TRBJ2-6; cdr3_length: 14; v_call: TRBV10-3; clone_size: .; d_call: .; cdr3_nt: TGTGCCATCAGTGATAAGCTTGGGGCCAACGTCCTGACTTTC; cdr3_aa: CAISDKLGANVLTF
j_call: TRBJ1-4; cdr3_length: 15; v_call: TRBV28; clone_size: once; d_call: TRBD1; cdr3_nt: TGTGCCAGCAGTTGGGGGACAGGGCTTGATGAAAAACTGTTTTTT; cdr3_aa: CASSWGTGLDEKLFF
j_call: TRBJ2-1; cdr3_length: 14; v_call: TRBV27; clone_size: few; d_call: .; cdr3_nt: TGTGCCAGCAGTCCCGGATACTCCTACAATGAGCAGTTCTTC; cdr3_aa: CASSPGYSYNEQFF
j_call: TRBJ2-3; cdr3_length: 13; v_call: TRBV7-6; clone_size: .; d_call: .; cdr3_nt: TGTGCCAGCAGCCGAGTTAACACAGATACGCAGTATTTT; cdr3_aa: CASSRVNTDTQYF